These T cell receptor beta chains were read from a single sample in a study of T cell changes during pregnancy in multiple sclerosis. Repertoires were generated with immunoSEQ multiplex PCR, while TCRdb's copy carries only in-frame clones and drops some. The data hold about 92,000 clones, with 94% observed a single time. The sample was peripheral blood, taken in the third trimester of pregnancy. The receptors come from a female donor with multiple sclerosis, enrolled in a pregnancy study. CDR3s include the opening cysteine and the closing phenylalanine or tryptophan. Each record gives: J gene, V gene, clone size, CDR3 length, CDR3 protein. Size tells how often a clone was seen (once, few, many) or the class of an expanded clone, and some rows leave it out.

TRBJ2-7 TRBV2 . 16 CASSEVTAPTSYEQYF
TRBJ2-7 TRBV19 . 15 CASSIAPGTHYEQYF
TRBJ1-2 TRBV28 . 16 CASSLVPLASPYGYTF
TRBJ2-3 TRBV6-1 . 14 CASRRTSTEDTQYF
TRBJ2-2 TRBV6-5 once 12 CASSPKPGELFF
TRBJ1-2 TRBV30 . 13 CAYGQGMRGGYTF
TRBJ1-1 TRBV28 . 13 CASSPTLNTEAFF
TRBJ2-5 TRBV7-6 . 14 CASSPKDREETQYF
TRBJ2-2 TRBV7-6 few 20 CASSLIRVGGRPSNTGELFF
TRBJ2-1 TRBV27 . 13 CASGTIPLNEQFF
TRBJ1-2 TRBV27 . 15 CASSLSQGSSYGYTF
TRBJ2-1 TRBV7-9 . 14 CASSLASQDNEQFF
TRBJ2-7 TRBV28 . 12 CASSLEGWEQYF
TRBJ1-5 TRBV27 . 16 CASSFVGGTSNQPQHF
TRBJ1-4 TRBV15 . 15 CATSRADTVNEKLFF
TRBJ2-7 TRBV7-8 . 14 CASSPPGPPRAQYF
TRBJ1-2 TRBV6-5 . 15 CASSYGQQANYGYTF
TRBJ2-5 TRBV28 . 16 CASSSRRSGSQETQYF
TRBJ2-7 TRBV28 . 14 CASSGGLLPYEQYF
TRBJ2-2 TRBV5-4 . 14 CASSQNRVAGELFF
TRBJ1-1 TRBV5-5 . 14 CASSFGQGDTEAFF
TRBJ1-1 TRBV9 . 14 CASSVQGAGTEAFF
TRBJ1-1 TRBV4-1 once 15 CASSQAEGGLTEAFF
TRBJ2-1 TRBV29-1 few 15 CSATAGTSRYNEQFF
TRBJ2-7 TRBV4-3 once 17 CASSQGLGSGTSYEQYF
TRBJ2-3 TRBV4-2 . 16 CASSPVKSGRRDTQYF
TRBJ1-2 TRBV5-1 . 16 CASSLVGQGSDYGYTF
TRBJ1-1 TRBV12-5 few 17 CASGLVLSGALNTEAFF
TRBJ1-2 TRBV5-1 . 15 CASSLVVSGNYGYTF
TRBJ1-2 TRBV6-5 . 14 CASSTPGVLWGYTF
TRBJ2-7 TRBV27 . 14 CASSFSSRGYEQYF
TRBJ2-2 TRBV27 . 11 CASSRGGELFF
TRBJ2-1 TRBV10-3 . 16 CAITQGEGQGAGEQFF
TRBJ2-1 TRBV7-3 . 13 CASSLRENNEQFF
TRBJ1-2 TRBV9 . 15 CASSVGGRTNYGYTF
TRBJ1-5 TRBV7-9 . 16 CASSLTGGVGNQPQHF
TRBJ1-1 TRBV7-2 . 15 CASSSTGGLNTEAFF
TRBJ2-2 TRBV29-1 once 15 CATPRGAGGTGELFF
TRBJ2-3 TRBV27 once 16 CASSQPSGSRGDTQYF
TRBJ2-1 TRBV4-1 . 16 CASSPEREEVFNEQFF
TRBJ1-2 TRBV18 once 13 CASSPAGNYGYTF
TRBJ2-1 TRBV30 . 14 CAWRTGLMNNEQFF
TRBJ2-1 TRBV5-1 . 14 CASSLESGRNEQFF
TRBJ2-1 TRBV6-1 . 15 CASSPTLGLGDEQFF
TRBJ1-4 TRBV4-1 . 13 CASSQEGQQKLFF
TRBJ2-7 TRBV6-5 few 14 CASSRWTGGFEQYF
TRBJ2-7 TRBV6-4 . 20 CASSDSRTTRDRAGIYEQYF
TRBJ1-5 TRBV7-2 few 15 CASSYRQGPNQPQHF
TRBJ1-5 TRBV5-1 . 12 CASSLDGQPQHF
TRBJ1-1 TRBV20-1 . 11 CSAPDSNEAFF
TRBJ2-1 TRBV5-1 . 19 CASSYAISSGKGSYNEQFF
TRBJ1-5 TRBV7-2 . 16 CASSLAGTPSYQPQHF
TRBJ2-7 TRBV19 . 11 CASSLESVQYF
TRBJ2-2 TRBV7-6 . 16 CASSLIAGVVTGELFF
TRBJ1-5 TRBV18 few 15 CASSPQGASNQPQHF
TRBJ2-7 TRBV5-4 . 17 CASSLEGLAGEVYEQYF
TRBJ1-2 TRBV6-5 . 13 CASSYVQNYGYTF